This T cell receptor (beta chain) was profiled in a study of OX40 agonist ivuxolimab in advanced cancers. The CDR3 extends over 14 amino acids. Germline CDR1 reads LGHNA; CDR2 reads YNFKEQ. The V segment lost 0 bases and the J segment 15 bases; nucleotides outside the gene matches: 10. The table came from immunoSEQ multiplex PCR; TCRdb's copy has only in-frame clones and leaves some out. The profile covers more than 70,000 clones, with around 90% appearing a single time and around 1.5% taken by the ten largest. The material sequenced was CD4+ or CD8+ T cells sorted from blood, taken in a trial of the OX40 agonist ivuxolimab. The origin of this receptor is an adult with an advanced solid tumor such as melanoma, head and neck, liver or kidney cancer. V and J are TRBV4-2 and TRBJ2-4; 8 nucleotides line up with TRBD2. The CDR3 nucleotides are TGTGCCAGCAGCCAAGATAAGGCTAGCGGGTCCCTGTACTTC. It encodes CASSQDKASGSLYF.